This paragraph covers one T cell receptor beta chain sequence. As yet, its antigen is unknown. These data originate in a study of cytomegalovirus exposure and HLA in healthy donors. Study-level points and caveats: Common viral pathogens seemed to be connected with several of the most significant clusters, according to a later analysis.

The primer mix had 60 Vbeta and 13 Jbeta primers. The method was immunoSEQ multiplex PCR; TCRdb's version includes in-frame clones alone and lacks a portion of them. Here the sample spans about 140,000 clones, 60% to 80% being singletons. V was trimmed by 6 bases and J by 4 bases, leaving 13 bases between them. CDR3 size: 14 residues. Germline CDR1 is SQVTM and CDR2 is ANQGSEA. Specimen: PBMCs. The receptor was derived from a woman aged 25-40 years in good health and CMV-seronegative. The J gene is TRBJ2-6, the V gene TRBV29-1, with a tentative D call TRBD1 (5 bases). The CDR3 bases are TGCAGCGTACCAACAGGTTCCGGGGCCAACGTCCTGACTTTC. It is translated as CSVPTGSGANVLTF.